The 14 T cell receptor beta chains listed next were all sequenced from one sample in a study of blood T cells in healthy people across ages. Next came a second PCR, run for about 7 to 12 cycles, which used a sample-barcoded 5' primer along with a J-beta primer mix. TCRdb reprocessed the 5' RACE reads with MiXCR, giving one entry per CDR3 protein. Seen here are approximately 1.5 million distinct CDR3 sequences, roughly 43% observed once, and the top ten hold about 3.8%. Source material: blood. Every receptor here comes from a woman aged 18 to 35 in good health.

Here the CDR3 DNA reads TGTGCCAGCAGCTTAGTCTCTAGCGGGAGGCTAGATACGCAGTATTTT. Its translation is CASSLVSSGRLDTQYF. The chain carries TRBV7-3 and TRBJ2-3; TRBD2 aligns across 11 bases. The ends lost 2 bases at V and 5 bases at J; junction bases unmatched: 6. This CDR3 comprises 16 residues. The germline gives CDR1 SGHTA, CDR2 FQGTGA. Full variable domain (remainder filled in from reference TRBV7-3 and TRBJ2-3): GAGVSQTPSNKVTEKGKYVELRCDPISGHTALYWYRQSLGQGPEFLIYFQGTGAADDSGLPNDRFFAVRPEGSVSTLKIQRTERGDSAVYLCASSLVSSGRLDTQYFGPGTRLTVL.

This clonotype has a handful of counts. The CDR3 DNA is TGTGCCAGCAGTCGAGGTCCGGGACAGGGGAGAAAGGATCAGCCCCAGCATTTT. Translated, it gives CASSRGPGQGRKDQPQHF. The rearrangement uses TRBV7-9 and TRBJ1-5, with 10 nucleotides matching TRBD1. V trimming: 6 bases; J trimming: 5 bases; junction bases outside the gene matches: 16. The CDR3 extends over 18 amino acids. CDR1 and CDR2 from the germline V gene are SEHNR and FQNEAQ (reference sequence).

The gene calls are TRBV4-3 and TRBJ2-7, with D perhaps assigned TRBD1 or TRBD2 (5 bases each). CDR3 length: 16 residues. Germline-derived CDR1 and CDR2 are LGHNA and YSLEER. The V end was cut by 0 bases, the J end by 0 bases, with 12 bases between. The CDR3 DNA is TGCGCCAGCAGCCAAGATCGGGACGGGATCTCCTACGAGCAGTACTTC. Translating it yields CASSQDRDGISYEQYF.

The V call is TRBV20-1, the J call TRBJ2-4, with D uncertain. CDR1 and CDR2 (germline): DFQATT, SNEGSKA (reference sequence). This CDR3 comprises 12 residues. Deletions cut 6 bases from V and 13 bases from J, with 19 bases between. The CDR3 sequence: CSASPGSYGQYF. In nucleotides, the CDR3 is TGCAGTGCGAGCCCAGGATCCTACGGGCAGTACTTC.

In regard to this clonotype: The conserved phenylalanine or tryptophan normally closing the CDR3 is absent here, so this likely arose from a read error. The DNA is left out, because the CDR3 cannot be placed on it with certainty; the CDR3 is given as TCRdb lists it. The chain uses TRBV10-3 and TRBJ1-1. Germline V gene lookup returns CDR1 ENHRY and CDR2 SYGVKD. A total of 15 residues make up the CDR3, ends included. This CDR3 is CAISGDSTLNTEPFV.

The gene calls are TRBV28 and TRBJ1-2; 11 nucleotides agree with TRBD1. The CDR3 is 17 amino acids. With V trimmed by 2 bases and J by 2 bases, 7 bases remained unmatched. Per the germline V gene, CDR1 is MDHEN and CDR2 is SYDVKM. DNA for the CDR3: TGTGCCAGCAGTTTACACGGGACAGGGGGAGGCAACTATGGCTACACCTTC. Amino acid sequence: CASSLHGTGGGNYGYTF.

There are a few counts of this clonotype. The chain couples TRBV7-2 to TRBJ2-7; 9 positions match TRBD2. The V segment lost 4 bases and the J segment 2 bases; nucleotides outside the gene matches: 6. From germline, CDR1 is SGHTA and CDR2 FQGNSA. The CDR3 runs 15 residues. Here the CDR3 reads CASSYSGSQTYEQYF. Written as DNA, the CDR3 is TGTGCCAGCAGCTATAGCGGGAGTCAGACCTACGAGCAGTACTTC.

The V gene is TRBV24-1, the J gene TRBJ1-2; D not certain. This CDR3 is 13 amino acids long. V was pared by 2 bases and J by 2 bases, with 5 bases between. Germline CDR1 and CDR2: KGHDR and SFDVKD. This CDR3 is CATSDSVNYGYTF. The CDR3 DNA sequence: TGTGCCACCAGTGATTCAGTGAACTATGGCTACACCTTC.

This clonotype was seen a single time. The V call is TRBV5-1, the J call TRBJ1-1, with D hard to call. CDR3 length equals 14 residues. The ends were cut back, 0 bases at V and 5 bases at J, with 11 bases in the middle. Germline V gene data show CDR1 as SGHRS and CDR2 as YFSETQ. CDR3 loop: CASSLEEDGTEAFF. CDR3 sequence (DNA): TGCGCCAGCAGCTTGGAGGAGGATGGGACTGAAGCTTTCTTT.

This clonotype turned up a few times. The chain joins TRBV28 to TRBJ1-2; D gene unclear. Trimming stripped 6 bases from V and 5 bases from J, with 10 bases between. Germline V gene sequence: CDR1 MDHEN, CDR2 SYDVKM. This CDR3 spans 12 amino acids. The CDR3 nucleotides read TGTGCCAGCAGCCCTGACGTGTATGGCTACACCTTC. Translating it yields CASSPDVYGYTF.

The genes are TRBV7-9 and TRBJ1-1, with TRBD1 as a possible D gene (6 bases). Trimming left V 3 bases short and J 0 bases short, with 14 bases between. The CDR3 spans 16 residues. The germline CDR1 and CDR2 sequences are SEHNR and FQNEAQ (reference sequence). CDR3 sequence: CASSLSPGHLNTEAFF. The CDR3 DNA follows: TGTGCCAGCAGCTTGTCACCGGGACACCTGAACACTGAAGCTTTCTTT. The variable domain in full, completed from reference TRBV7-9 and TRBJ1-1, reads DTGVSQNPRHKITKRGQNVTFRCDPISEHNRLYWYRQTLGQGPEFLTYFQNEAQLEKSRLLSDRFSAERPKGSFSTLEIQRTEQGDSAMYLCASSLSPGHLNTEAFFGQGTRLTVV.

The chain joins TRBV12-5 to TRBJ2-1; no reliable D call. This CDR3 region has 15 residues. Trimming removed 4 bases from V and 6 bases from J, with 16 bases in between. Germline-derived CDR1 and CDR2 are LGHNT and FRNRAP. The CDR3 DNA sequence: TGTGCTAGTGGTTCGAACACGGGTATTGGCAATGAGCAGTTCTTC. Amino acid sequence: CASGSNTGIGNEQFF.

The rearrangement uses TRBV24-1 and TRBJ2-3, with 9 bases lining up with TRBD1. From germline, CDR1 is KGHDR and CDR2 SFDVKD. Losses at the gene ends were 10 bases for V and 1 base for J; bases not matched to a gene: 5. This CDR3 spans 14 amino acids. CDR3 protein: CATEDRGGTDTQYF. The CDR3 DNA follows: TGTGCCACGGAGGACAGGGGAGGCACAGATACGCAGTATTTT.

This chain connects TRBV27 to TRBJ2-7; D may match TRBD1 or TRBD2 (5 bases each). V lost 0 bases and J lost 1, with 10 bases in between. Germline V gene lookup returns CDR1 MNHEY and CDR2 SMNVEV (reference sequence). The CDR3 loop spans 15 amino acids. CDR3 residues: CASSLSGTPSYEQYF. Here the CDR3 DNA reads TGTGCCAGCAGTTTATCGGGGACCCCTTCCTACGAGCAGTACTTC.